This is a list of T cell receptor beta chains from one sample in a study of human T cells and chemical hapten exposure. TCRdb ran MiXCR on the RACE reads and lists one entry per CDR3 protein. Among over 55,000 distinct CDR3 sequences listed, around 10% were seen once. The input for sequencing was whole blood, taken in connection with sensitization to the hapten diphenylcyclopropenone (DPC). The source is a man in his forties with alopecia areata. Some clones in this sample may be carry-over from other donors' samples. Each CDR3 is given with its conserved first and last residue. The D gene is left open where the match is weak. The listing skips clone size in some rows; elsewhere it reads once, few, many or a size class.

cdr3_nt cdr3_aa clone_size d_call j_call v_call
TGTGCCAGTAGTATTTGGGATCGGGACATTCAGTACTTC CASSIWDRDIQYF NA NA TRBJ2-4 TRBV19
TGTGCCAGCAGGGGACTAAGGGGGGCCTACGAGCAGTACTTC CASRGLRGAYEQYF few NA TRBJ2-7 TRBV28
TGCGCCAGCAGCGAAACAGGGGCTTCAAGAGAGACCCAGTACTTC CASSETGASRETQYF few TRBD1 TRBJ2-5 TRBV5-1
TGTGCCAGCAGCTTTGGGAAGCGGGGGGGCCTCGGTGAGCAGTTCTTC CASSFGKRGGLGEQFF many TRBD2 TRBJ2-1 TRBV7-9
TGTGCCAGCAGCGTGTCTAGCGGGAGGGCTAAAGGGGAGCTGTTTTTT CASSVSSGRAKGELFF NA TRBD2 TRBJ2-2 TRBV7-2
TGTGCCAGCAGCGGGAGAAGAGTCAACAATGAGCAGTTCTTC CASSGRRVNNEQFF many NA TRBJ2-1 TRBV7-9
TGTGCCAGCAGTTACTCTTCCGCGGGTAAAGCTTTCTTT CASSYSSAGKAFF NA NA TRBJ1-1 TRBV6-5
TGTGCCAGCAGAACGACATCTAACACTGAAGCTTTCTTT CASRTTSNTEAFF many NA TRBJ1-1 TRBV12-3/TRBV12-4
TGTGCCTGGAGTCCGAGGACTAGCGGGAGCTTCACAGATACGCAGTATTTT CAWSPRTSGSFTDTQYF NA TRBD2 TRBJ2-3 TRBV30
TGCGCCAGCAGCCGGGGGCGAACTGAAGCTTTCTTT CASSRGRTEAFF NA NA TRBJ1-1 TRBV4-1
TGTGCCAGTAGACGGACAGCAACCTACGAGCAGTACTTC CASRRTATYEQYF few NA TRBJ2-7 TRBV19
TGTGCCAGCAGCCCCCCCCTTTGGGGCCCTAACTATGAGCAGTTCTTC CASSPPLWGPNYEQFF NA NA TRBJ2-1 TRBV7-9
TGTGCCAGCAGCCTTCGTCTGGGACTAGCGGGATACAATGAGCAGTTCTTC CASSLRLGLAGYNEQFF many TRBD2 TRBJ2-1 TRBV14
TGCGCCAGCAGCCTTACAGGGACTCAAGAGACCCAGTACTTC CASSLTGTQETQYF few NA TRBJ2-5 TRBV4-1
TGTGCCAGCTCACCAACCGGGACAGGTACATCTGAAGCTTTCTTT CASSPTGTGTSEAFF NA TRBD1 TRBJ1-1 TRBV18
TGTGCCAGCAACCCCTCGGGGAACCAAGAGACCCAGTACTTC CASNPSGNQETQYF NA NA TRBJ2-5 TRBV28
TGTGCCAGCAGATCAAGGGTCTACGAGCAGTACTTC CASRSRVYEQYF many NA TRBJ2-7 TRBV27
TGTGCCAGCAGCTTTAGTCGGGGGCCCCAGCATTTT CASSFSRGPQHF NA NA TRBJ1-5 TRBV5-6
TGTGCCAGCAGCGCAAACCTAGGGTCTCAGCAGTATTTT CASSANLGSQQYF NA NA TRBJ2-3 TRBV2
TGTGCCAGCAGCCAAGATTTAGCGGGAGGAGTAGGGGAGCTGTTTTTT CASSQDLAGGVGELFF NA TRBD2 TRBJ2-2 TRBV4-2
TGTGCCAGCAGCTTAGGCCAAAGGGATGGCTACACCTTC CASSLGQRDGYTF NA NA TRBJ1-2 TRBV7-2
TGCGCCAGCAGCTTGGGGACAGGGGACACCGGGGAGCTGTTTTTT CASSLGTGDTGELFF few TRBD1 TRBJ2-2 TRBV5-1
TGTGCCATCAGTGCCGGGACAGGATCACACAGACTAGATACGCAGTATTTT CAISAGTGSHRLDTQYF NA TRBD1 TRBJ2-3 TRBV10-3
TGTGCCAGCAGCTTTGAAGACAGGTTATGGCACGAGCAGTACTTC CASSFEDRLWHEQYF NA NA TRBJ2-7 TRBV5-5
TGTGCCAGCTTAACCGACGGCTACGAGCAGTACTTC CASLTDGYEQYF few NA TRBJ2-7 TRBV28
TGTGCCAGCAGCGTAGGGACTAGCGGGAGATATTTGGAGACCCAGTACTTC CASSVGTSGRYLETQYF many TRBD2 TRBJ2-5 TRBV9
TGTGCCAGCAGCGTAGGGGACAGGGTGAACACCATATATTTT CASSVGDRVNTIYF NA TRBD1 TRBJ1-3 TRBV9
TGTGCCACCACGGATCATCTAGGATCGAACACCGGGGAGCTGTTTTTT CATTDHLGSNTGELFF many NA TRBJ2-2 TRBV6-2/TRBV6-3
TGTGCCAGCAGCCAAGCTCAAGCCCCCCTCGAGCAGTACTTC CASSQAQAPLEQYF many NA TRBJ2-7 TRBV3-1
TGTGCCACCAGTGATGGACTAGCGGGAGTCAATGAGCAGTTCTTC CATSDGLAGVNEQFF NA TRBD2 TRBJ2-1 TRBV24-1
TGTGCCAGCAGCCTACCTAGCGGGGCAGGGAATGAGCAGTTCTTC CASSLPSGAGNEQFF many TRBD2 TRBJ2-1 TRBV7-3
TGTGCCAGCAGCCCAGGACGGGGTTTGGAAAAACTGTTTTTT CASSPGRGLEKLFF NA NA TRBJ1-4 TRBV7-2
TGTGCCAGCAGCCCCGAAGGGGCTAATGAAAAACTGTTTTTT CASSPEGANEKLFF NA NA TRBJ1-4 TRBV12-3/TRBV12-4
TGCGCCAGCAGCTTGGCCGACAGCGGGAATGAAAAACTGTTTTTT CASSLADSGNEKLFF many NA TRBJ1-4 TRBV5-1
TGCGCCAGCAGCCCCGCCGGGACAGGGATCGACTATGGCTACACCTTC CASSPAGTGIDYGYTF few TRBD1 TRBJ1-2 TRBV5-1
TGTGCCAGCAGTTTAAGGGCGGGTGAGCAGTTCTTC CASSLRAGEQFF few NA TRBJ2-1 TRBV12-3/TRBV12-4
TGTGCCAGCAGCCCAGATCTAGATACGCAGTATTTT CASSPDLDTQYF few NA TRBJ2-3 TRBV3-1
TGTGCCAGCTCGTCGGGACAGGGGTCTCATCTTCTTGGCTACACCTTC CASSSGQGSHLLGYTF many TRBD1 TRBJ1-2 TRBV18
TGTGCCAGCAGGGAGACCGGACAGGGGGGTGAAAAACTGTTTTTT CASRETGQGGEKLFF NA TRBD1 TRBJ1-4 TRBV12-3/TRBV12-4
TGTGCCAGCAGCGCCGGACAGGGAAGGGAGCAGTACTTC CASSAGQGREQYF many TRBD1 TRBJ2-7 TRBV11-2
TGTGCCAGCAGTTCCCCTGGACTAGCCGAGACCCAGTACTTC CASSSPGLAETQYF many TRBD2 TRBJ2-5 TRBV28
TGTGCCAGCAGCTTATTAGGCACAGGACTTGAAGCTTTCTTT CASSLLGTGLEAFF medium-sized NA TRBJ1-1 TRBV7-9
TGTGCCAGCAGTCTCCGGACTAGCGGGAGTGGGGAGACCCAGTACTTC CASSLRTSGSGETQYF few TRBD2 TRBJ2-5 TRBV28
TGTGCCACCGGACAGGGGCCCGGCGAGCAGTACTTC CATGQGPGEQYF few TRBD1 TRBJ2-7 TRBV19
TGCAGCGTAGGGACAGGCGGTAGCTCCTACGAGCAGTACTTC CSVGTGGSSYEQYF many TRBD1 TRBJ2-7 TRBV29-1
TGTGCCAGCAGCCGAGGACTAGCGGGAGGCGGTGAGCAGTTCTTC CASSRGLAGGGEQFF NA TRBD2 TRBJ2-1 TRBV14
TGTGCCAGCAGTTATCTAGCGAGCTCCGGGGAGCTGTTTTTT CASSYLASSGELFF NA NA TRBJ2-2 TRBV2
TGTGCCACCGGGATGGGGGGAAGGTCCACCGGGGAGCTGTTTTTT CATGMGGRSTGELFF NA NA TRBJ2-2 TRBV24-1
TGTGCCAGCAGTGAAGACACTTCGGGGAGTGGTAAGCAGTTCTTC CASSEDTSGSGKQFF NA NA TRBJ2-1 TRBV6-1
TGTGCCAGCAGCTTAGCGTTGGAGCGGGGCCCCCTCCGCACAGATACGCAGTATTTT CASSLALERGPLRTDTQYF many TRBD2 TRBJ2-3 TRBV7-2
TGTGCCAGCAGCCTACTAGCGGGAGGGGCGGATACGCAGTATTTT CASSLLAGGADTQYF many TRBD2 TRBJ2-3 TRBV5-5